Each of the 9 T cell receptor beta chains below was sequenced from the same sample in a study of beta chain features in type 1 diabetes. Study results and limitations: Within each of all four CD4+ subsets, Type 1 diabetes patients had TCRB CDR3s that were moderately but significantly shorter.

Expressed TCRB transcripts got sequenced, as all isolated RNA was reverse transcribed. The method was immunoSEQ multiplex PCR; TCRdb's version includes in-frame clones alone and lacks a portion of them. The repertoire holds around 360,000 clones, roughly 13% seen once, with about 0.01% in the top ten. No antigen has been identified for these receptors. Sequencing was carried out using naive CD4+ T cells from blood. The receptors were sampled from a woman younger than 30 with type 1 diabetes.

The chain has TRBV28 and TRBJ2-3; 16 nucleotides align to TRBD2. CDR3 length: 16 residues. Trimming at V came to 5 bases and at J to 6 bases, leaving 5 bases not matched to a gene. Germline lookup yields CDR1 MDHEN and CDR2 SYDVKM. CDR3 region: CASSGLGLAGGDTQYF. In DNA form, the CDR3 reads TGTGCCAGCAGTGGACTGGGACTAGCGGGAGGGGATACGCAGTATTTT.

The chain carries TRBV9 and TRBJ1-1, with TRBD1 matching over 7 bases. The trim removed 0 bases at V and 2 bases at J, leaving 7 bases unmatched. This CDR3 is 16 amino acids long. Germline V gene lookup returns CDR1 SGDLS and CDR2 YYNGEE. CDR3 sequence (DNA): TGTGCCAGCAGCGTAGGGACAGGCTCCAAAAACACTGAAGCTTTCTTT. Translated: CASSVGTGSKNTEAFF. The whole variable domain, remainder taken from reference TRBV9 and TRBJ1-1, is DSGVTQTPKHLITATGQRVTLRCSPRSGDLSVYWYQQSLDQGLQFLIQYYNGEERAKGNILERFSAQQFPDLHSELNLSSLELGDSALYFCASSVGTGSKNTEAFFGQGTRLTVV.

This clone has more than one count but fewer than ten. The V call is TRBV29-1, the J call TRBJ2-7, with 7 bases matching TRBD1. Germline values: CDR1 SQVTM, CDR2 ANQGSEA. The CDR3 spans 13 residues. The ends lost 6 bases at V and 4 bases at J; junction bases unmatched: 9. For the CDR3, the DNA is TGCAGCGTGGGTGGGACAGTAGTTTACGAGCAGTACTTC. Its translation is CSVGGTVVYEQYF.

This clone was seen only a few times. The V gene is TRBV18, the J gene TRBJ2-7; 7 positions agree with TRBD2. The CDR3 loop spans 17 amino acids. CDR1 is KGHSH and CDR2 is LQKENI in the germline V gene. Trimming took 1 base from V and 2 from J; bases not matched to a gene: 11. The CDR3 nucleotides are TGTGCCAGCTCACCACGTCGGGAGGTCCCACCCCCCTACGAGCAGTACTTC. Amino acid sequence: CASSPRREVPPPYEQYF.

The chain is built from TRBV10-3 and TRBJ2-2, with 9 bases lining up with TRBD1. Germline V CDR1 and CDR2: ENHRY, SYGVKD. This CDR3 contains 14 residues. Trimming at V came to 4 bases and at J to 6 bases, leaving 3 bases not matched to a gene. CDR3 loop: CAISGNRGPGELFF. DNA for the CDR3: TGTGCCATCAGTGGAAACAGGGGGCCCGGGGAGCTGTTTTTT.

The chain recombines TRBV10-3 with TRBJ2-7, with D unclear. V lost 0 bases, J lost 1 base, and 10 bases lay in between. Germline values: CDR1 ENHRY, CDR2 SYGVKD. The CDR3 sequence is 15 residues long. The CDR3 DNA sequence: TGTGCCATCAGTGAGTCGACCCTGAGGTCCTACGAGCAGTACTTC. It yields the protein CAISESTLRSYEQYF.

The chain recombines TRBV19 with TRBJ1-1; D ambiguous. The CDR3 runs to 15 residues. From germline, CDR1 is LNHDA and CDR2 SQIVND (reference sequence). The V gene lost 7 bases and the J gene lost 0 bases, with 15 bases spanning the gap. CDR3 DNA: TGTGCCAGTACGATAGAGGCGGACTTGAACACTGAAGCTTTCTTT. Protein: CASTIEADLNTEAFF.

V gene TRBV5-4 combines with J gene TRBJ2-3; TRBD1 aligns across 9 bases. Germline-derived CDR1 and CDR2 are SGHNT and YYREEE (reference sequence). V trimming: 4 bases; J trimming: 4 bases; junction bases outside the gene matches: 7. The length of the CDR3 is 15 residues. The CDR3 protein is CASSGRDRASDTQYF. The CDR3 coding sequence is TGTGCCAGCAGCGGCCGGGACAGGGCTTCAGATACGCAGTATTTT.

This clone was detected a few times. The chain employs TRBV30 and TRBJ1-5; no clear D gene. This CDR3 is 14 amino acids long. Trimming took off 2 bases at V and 6 bases at J, with 14 bases between the two ends. Germline values: CDR1 GTSNPN, CDR2 SVGIG (reference sequence). The CDR3: CAWSRGSEGQPQHF. CDR3 coding DNA: TGTGCCTGGAGTCGAGGGAGTGAGGGTCAGCCCCAGCATTTT. The full variable domain, its missing parts supplied by reference TRBV30 and TRBJ1-5, is SQTIHQWPATLVQPVGSPLSLECTVEGTSNPNLYWYRQAAGRGLQLLFYSVGIGQISSEVPQNLSASRPQDRQFILSSKKLLLSDSGFYLCAWSRGSEGQPQHFGDGTRLSIL.